A selection of T cell receptor beta chains follows, all from one sample in a study of long-term antiretroviral therapy in people with HIV. Libraries were prepared by immunoSEQ multiplex PCR; TCRdb keeps only in-frame clonotypes and omits some of them. The sample comprises over 30,000 clones, around 90% of which are singletons, and 13% rests with the top ten. The source was unsorted PBMCs, collected 1.1 years after starting antiretroviral therapy. All receptors derive from a man between 18 and 29 years old with HIV. Both conserved end residues are part of each CDR3. The order of the fields is D gene, clone size, J gene, V gene, CDR3 DNA, CDR3 protein. The D gene is left open where the match is weak. Clone size is given for some rows only: seen once, a few or many times, or a class if the clone is expanded.

>.|.|TRBJ2-2|TRBV19
TGTGCCAGTCTCCCCAGGGGCAGGGGAGACACCGGGGAGCTGTTTTTT
CASLPRGRGDTGELFF
>TRBD2|once|TRBJ2-1|TRBV29-1
TGCAGCGTTGAAGGCGGGGGGGACAATGAGCAGTTCTTC
CSVEGGGDNEQFF
>.|once|TRBJ2-1|TRBV6-5
TGTGCCAGCAGTTACTTTAATGAGCAGTTCTTC
CASSYFNEQFF
>.|few|TRBJ2-1|TRBV18
TGTGCCAGCTCACCCGGGGGCGGCAATGAGCAGTTCTTC
CASSPGGGNEQFF
>.|.|TRBJ2-7|TRBV9
TGTGCCAGCAGCCCACCATCCAAATACGAGCAGTACTTC
CASSPPSKYEQYF
>TRBD1|once|TRBJ1-2|TRBV6-1
TGTGCCAGCAGTGTGGACAGGGGAAGGGGCTACACCTTC
CASSVDRGRGYTF
>.|.|TRBJ2-4|TRBV29-1
TGCAGCGTTGCCCGGGCCGAGGGAACCAAAAACATTCAGTACTTC
CSVARAEGTKNIQYF
>TRBD1|few|TRBJ1-5|TRBV19
TGTGCCACCCGGGACAGGGGAGGGAATCAGCCCCAGCATTTT
CATRDRGGNQPQHF
>.|.|TRBJ1-3|TRBV6-1
TGTGCCAGCAGTGATAGGAGCAGTTCTGGAAACACCATATATTTT
CASSDRSSSGNTIYF
>.|.|TRBJ2-7|TRBV30
TGTGCCTCTACCACCGTTGGCGGGATGACCTACGAGCAGTACTTC
CASTTVGGMTYEQYF
>.|.|TRBJ2-2|TRBV9
TGTGCCAGCAGCGTAGTATCCGGGGATACCGGGGAGCTGTTTTTT
CASSVVSGDTGELFF
>TRBD2|.|TRBJ2-7|TRBV28
TGTGCCAGCAGTTTATGGCTAGCGGGCCTAATCTACGAGCAGTACTTC
CASSLWLAGLIYEQYF
>.|.|TRBJ2-7|TRBV7-9
TGTGCCAGCAGCGTCTATCGGGCCTACGAGCAGTACTTC
CASSVYRAYEQYF
>.|.|TRBJ2-5|TRBV18
TGTGCCAGCTCACCACCGGACCGGCAAGAGACCCAGTACTTC
CASSPPDRQETQYF
>TRBD1|.|TRBJ1-2|TRBV19
TGTGCCAGTTGTCAAGACAGGGGTTCTTTCGGCTACACCTTC
CASCQDRGSFGYTF
>.|.|TRBJ1-1|TRBV18
TGTGCCAGCTCACCACCCGGGACAATGAACACTGAAGCTTTCTTT
CASSPPGTMNTEAFF
>.|.|TRBJ2-2|TRBV2
TGTGCCAGCAAAGATAGCAGTTGGGACGCCGGGGAGCTGTTTTTT
CASKDSSWDAGELFF
>.|.|TRBJ1-5|TRBV19
TGTGCCAGTAGCGAGCCGGGACACCTCAATCAGCCCCAGCATTTT
CASSEPGHLNQPQHF